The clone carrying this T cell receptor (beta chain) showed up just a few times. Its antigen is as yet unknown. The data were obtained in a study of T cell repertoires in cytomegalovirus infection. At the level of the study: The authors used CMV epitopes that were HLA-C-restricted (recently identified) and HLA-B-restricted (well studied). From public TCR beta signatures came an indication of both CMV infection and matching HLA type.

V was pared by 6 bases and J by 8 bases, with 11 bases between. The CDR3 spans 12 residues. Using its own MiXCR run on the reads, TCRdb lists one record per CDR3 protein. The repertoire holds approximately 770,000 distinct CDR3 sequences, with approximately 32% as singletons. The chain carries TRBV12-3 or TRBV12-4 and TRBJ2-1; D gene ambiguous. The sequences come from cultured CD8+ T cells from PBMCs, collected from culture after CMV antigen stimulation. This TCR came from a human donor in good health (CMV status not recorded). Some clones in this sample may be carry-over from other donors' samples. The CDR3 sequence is CASRTISDEQFF. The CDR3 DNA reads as TGTGCCAGCAGGACCATAAGCGATGAGCAGTTCTTC.